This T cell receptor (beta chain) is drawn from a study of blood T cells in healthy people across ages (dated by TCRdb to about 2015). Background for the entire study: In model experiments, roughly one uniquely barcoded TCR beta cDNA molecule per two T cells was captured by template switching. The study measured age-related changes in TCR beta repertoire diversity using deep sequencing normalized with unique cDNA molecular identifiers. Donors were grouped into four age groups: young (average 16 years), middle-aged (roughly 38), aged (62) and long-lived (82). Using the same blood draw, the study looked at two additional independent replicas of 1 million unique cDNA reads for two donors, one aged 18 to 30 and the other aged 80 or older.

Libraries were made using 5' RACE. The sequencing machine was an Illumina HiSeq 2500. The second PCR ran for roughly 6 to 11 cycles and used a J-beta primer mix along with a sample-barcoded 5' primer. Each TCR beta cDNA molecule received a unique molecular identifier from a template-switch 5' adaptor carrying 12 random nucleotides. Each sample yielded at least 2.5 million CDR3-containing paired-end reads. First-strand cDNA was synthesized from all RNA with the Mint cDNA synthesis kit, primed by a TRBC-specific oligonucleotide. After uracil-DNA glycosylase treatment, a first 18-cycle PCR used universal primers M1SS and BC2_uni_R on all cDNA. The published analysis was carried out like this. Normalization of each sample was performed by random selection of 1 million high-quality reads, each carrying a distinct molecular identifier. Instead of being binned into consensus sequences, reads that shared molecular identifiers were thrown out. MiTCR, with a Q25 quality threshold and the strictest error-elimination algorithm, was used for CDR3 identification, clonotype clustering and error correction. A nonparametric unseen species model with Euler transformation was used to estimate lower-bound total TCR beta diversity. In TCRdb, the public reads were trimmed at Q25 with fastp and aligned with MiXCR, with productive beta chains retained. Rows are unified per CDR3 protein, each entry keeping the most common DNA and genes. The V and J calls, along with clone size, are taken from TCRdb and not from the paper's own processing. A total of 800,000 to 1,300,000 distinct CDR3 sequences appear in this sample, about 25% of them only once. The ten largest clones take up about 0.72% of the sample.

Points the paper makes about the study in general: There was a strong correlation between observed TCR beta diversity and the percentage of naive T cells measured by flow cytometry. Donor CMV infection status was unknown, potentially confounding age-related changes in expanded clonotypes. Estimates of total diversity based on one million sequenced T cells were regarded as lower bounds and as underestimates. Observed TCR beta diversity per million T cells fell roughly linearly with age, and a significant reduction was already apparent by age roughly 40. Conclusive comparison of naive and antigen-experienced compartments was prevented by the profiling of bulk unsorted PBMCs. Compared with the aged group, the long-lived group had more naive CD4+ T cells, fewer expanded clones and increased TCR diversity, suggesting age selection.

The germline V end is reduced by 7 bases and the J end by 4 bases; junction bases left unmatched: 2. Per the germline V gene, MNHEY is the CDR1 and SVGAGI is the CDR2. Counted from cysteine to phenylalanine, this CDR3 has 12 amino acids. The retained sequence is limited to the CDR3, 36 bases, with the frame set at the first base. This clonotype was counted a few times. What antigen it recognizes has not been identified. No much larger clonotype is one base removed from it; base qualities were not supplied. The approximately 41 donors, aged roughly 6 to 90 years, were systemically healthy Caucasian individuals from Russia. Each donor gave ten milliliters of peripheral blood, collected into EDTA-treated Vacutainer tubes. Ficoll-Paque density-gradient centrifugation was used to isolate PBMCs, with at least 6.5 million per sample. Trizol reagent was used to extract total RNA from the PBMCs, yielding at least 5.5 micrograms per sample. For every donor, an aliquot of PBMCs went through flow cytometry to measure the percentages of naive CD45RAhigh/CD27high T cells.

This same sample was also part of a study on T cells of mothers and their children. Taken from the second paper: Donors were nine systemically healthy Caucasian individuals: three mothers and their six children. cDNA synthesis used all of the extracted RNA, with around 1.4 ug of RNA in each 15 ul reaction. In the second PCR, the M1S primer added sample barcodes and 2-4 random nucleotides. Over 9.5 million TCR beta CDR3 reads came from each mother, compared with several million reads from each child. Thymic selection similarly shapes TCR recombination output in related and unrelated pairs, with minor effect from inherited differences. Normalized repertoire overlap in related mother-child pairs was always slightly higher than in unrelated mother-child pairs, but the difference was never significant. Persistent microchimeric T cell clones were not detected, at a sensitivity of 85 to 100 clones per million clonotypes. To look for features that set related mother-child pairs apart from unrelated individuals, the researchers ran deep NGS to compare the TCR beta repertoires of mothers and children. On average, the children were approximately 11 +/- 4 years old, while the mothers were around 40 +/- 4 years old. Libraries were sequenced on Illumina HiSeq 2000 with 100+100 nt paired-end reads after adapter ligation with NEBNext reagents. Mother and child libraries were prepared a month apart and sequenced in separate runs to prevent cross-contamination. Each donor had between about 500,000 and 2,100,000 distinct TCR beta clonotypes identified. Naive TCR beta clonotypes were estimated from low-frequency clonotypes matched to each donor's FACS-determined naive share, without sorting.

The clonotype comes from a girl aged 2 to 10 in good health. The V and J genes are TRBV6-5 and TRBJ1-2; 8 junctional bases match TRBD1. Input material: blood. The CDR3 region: CASTDRVYGYTF. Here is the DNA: TGTGCCAGCACGGACAGGGTCTATGGCTACACCTTC.